This TCR beta chain was obtained from a study of cytomegalovirus exposure and HLA in healthy donors. Study-level information: Researchers previously reported finding some 110 million unique TCR beta sequences from 170 million or so T cells. Genotyping of roughly 400 donors showed that around 81% belonged to the Caucasian-associated ancestry cluster.

About this clone: The antigen is not known.

General observations from the study: Analysis was carried out at a later point, and it linked a missense DCLRE1C variant to TCR beta V- and J-gene trimming.

Per the germline V gene, CDR1 is MDHEN and CDR2 is SYDVKM. V was pared by 8 bases and J by 6 bases, with 10 bases between. CDR3 length: 11 amino acids. The PCR ran on 60 Vbeta and 13 Jbeta primers. The repertoire was sequenced with immunoSEQ multiplex PCR; TCRdb's copy has only in-frame clones and lacks some. The sample has 90,000 to 100,000 clones; over 60% are singletons. Material for sequencing was PBMCs. The clonotype comes from a man younger than 40 in good health and CMV-seronegative. The chain uses TRBV28 and TRBJ1-1; D not resolved. As DNA, the CDR3 is TGTGCCAGCCCCAGCGCCGCTGAAGCTTTCTTT. Translating gives CASPSAAEAFF.